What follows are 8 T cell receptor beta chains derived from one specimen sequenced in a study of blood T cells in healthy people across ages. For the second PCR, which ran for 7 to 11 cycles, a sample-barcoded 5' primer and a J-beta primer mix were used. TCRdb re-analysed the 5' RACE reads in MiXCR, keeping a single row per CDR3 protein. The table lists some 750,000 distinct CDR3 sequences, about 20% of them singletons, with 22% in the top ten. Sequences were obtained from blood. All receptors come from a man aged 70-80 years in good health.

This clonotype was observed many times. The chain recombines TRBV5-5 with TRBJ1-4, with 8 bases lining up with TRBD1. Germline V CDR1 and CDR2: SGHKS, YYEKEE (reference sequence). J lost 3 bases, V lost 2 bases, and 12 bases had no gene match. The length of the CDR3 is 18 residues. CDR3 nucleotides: TGTGCCAGCAGCTTCGGACAGGGCACGACGGCCGCTAATGAAAAACTGTTTTTT. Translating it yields CASSFGQGTTAANEKLFF. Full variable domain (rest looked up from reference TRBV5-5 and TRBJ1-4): DAGVTQSPTHLIKTRGQQVTLRCSPISGHKSVSWYQQVLGQGPQFIFQYYEKEERGRGNFPDRFSARQFPNYSSELNVNALLLGDSALYLCASSFGQGTTAANEKLFFGSGTQLSVL.

The CDR3 is CSARGLAGAEQYF. CDR3 bases: TGCAGTGCTAGAGGTCTAGCGGGGGCCGAGCAGTACTTC. The genes are TRBV20-1 and TRBJ2-7; 10 positions match TRBD2. The germline V gene encodes CDR1 DFQATT and CDR2 SNEGSKA (reference sequence). CDR3 length: 13 amino acids. The V gene end was trimmed by 1 base and the J gene end by 6 bases; junction bases not matched to a gene: 3.

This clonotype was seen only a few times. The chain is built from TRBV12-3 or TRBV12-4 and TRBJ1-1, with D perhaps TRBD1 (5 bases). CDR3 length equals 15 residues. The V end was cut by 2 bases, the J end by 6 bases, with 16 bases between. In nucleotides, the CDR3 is TGTGCCAGCAGTTTATTCGGGGGAGAAACCTCTGAAGCTTTCTTT. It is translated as CASSLFGGETSEAFF.

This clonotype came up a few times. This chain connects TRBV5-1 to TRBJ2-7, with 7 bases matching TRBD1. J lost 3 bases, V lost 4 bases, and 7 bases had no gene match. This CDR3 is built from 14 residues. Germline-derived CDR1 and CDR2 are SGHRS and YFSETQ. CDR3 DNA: TGCGCCAGCAGCCGAGGGGACAGTCTCTACGAGCAGTACTTC. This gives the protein CASSRGDSLYEQYF.

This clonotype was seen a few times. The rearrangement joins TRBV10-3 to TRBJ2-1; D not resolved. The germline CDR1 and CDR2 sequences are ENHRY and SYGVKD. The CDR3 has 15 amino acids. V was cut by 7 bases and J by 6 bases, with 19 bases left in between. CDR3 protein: CAINQDGGSSNEQFF. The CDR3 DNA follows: TGTGCCATCAATCAGGACGGTGGATCGTCCAATGAGCAGTTCTTC.

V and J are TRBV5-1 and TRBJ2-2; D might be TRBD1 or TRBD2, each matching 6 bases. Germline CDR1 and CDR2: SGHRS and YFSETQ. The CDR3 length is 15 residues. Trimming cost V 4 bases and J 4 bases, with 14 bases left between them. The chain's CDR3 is CASSPDGGGTGELFF. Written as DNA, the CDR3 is TGCGCCAGCAGCCCCGACGGGGGCGGCACCGGGGAGCTGTTTTTT. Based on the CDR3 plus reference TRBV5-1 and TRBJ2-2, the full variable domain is KAGVTQTPRYLIKTRGQQVTLSCSPISGHRSVSWYQQTPGQGLQFLFEYFSETQRNKGNFPGRFSGRQFSNSRSEMNVSTLELGDSALYLCASSPDGGGTGELFFGEGSRLTVL.

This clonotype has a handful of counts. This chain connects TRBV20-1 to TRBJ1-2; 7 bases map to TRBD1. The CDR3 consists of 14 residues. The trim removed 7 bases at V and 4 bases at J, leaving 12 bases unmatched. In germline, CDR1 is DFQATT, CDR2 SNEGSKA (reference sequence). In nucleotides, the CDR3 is TGCAGTGGTCGGACAGGATCAACCTTCTATGGCTACACCTTC. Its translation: CSGRTGSTFYGYTF.

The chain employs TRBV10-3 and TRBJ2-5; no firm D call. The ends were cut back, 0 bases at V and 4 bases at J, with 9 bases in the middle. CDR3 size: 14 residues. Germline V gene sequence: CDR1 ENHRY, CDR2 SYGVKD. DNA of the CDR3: TGTGCCATCAGTGAGTCGTCCGGCGGAGAGACCCAGTACTTC. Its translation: CAISESSGGETQYF.